This section outlines one TCR beta chain sequence together with its context. These data belong to a study of T cell responses to AZD1222 COVID-19 vaccine. The data were produced by immunoSEQ multiplex PCR, yet TCRdb's version contains in-frame clones alone and is incomplete. The sample comprises around 99,000 clones, 92% of which are singletons, and roughly 8.7% rests with the top ten. CDR1 and CDR2 from the germline V gene are LNHDA and SQIVND (reference sequence). Trimming shortened V by 3 bases and J by 0 bases, and 17 bases separated the two germline ends. This CDR3 is built from 17 residues. The chain links TRBV19 to TRBJ1-2, with D tentatively TRBD1 (5 bases). This clonotype was sampled from an adult who received the AZD1222 COVID-19 vaccine. The sequencing used peripheral blood, collected 28 days after the second AZD1222 dose. In DNA form, the CDR3 reads TGTGCCAGTAGTATCCTCCGGGACCTGCCTGCTAACTATGGCTACACCTTC. Translation gives CASSILRDLPANYGYTF.